Below are 16 T cell receptor beta chains sequenced from a single sample in a study of identical twins. In TCRdb, the 5' RACE reads were re-called with MiXCR into one record per CDR3 protein. The sample lists 1.5 million to 2 million distinct CDR3 sequences; roughly a third were seen once. Sequenced input: cord blood. The receptor set was obtained from a newborn girl in good health.

The rearrangement links TRBV28 to TRBJ2-1; 9 bases fit TRBD2. The CDR3 is 16 amino acids. The germline V gene has CDR1 MDHEN and CDR2 SYDVKM. V lost 0 bases to trimming and J lost 12 bases; unmatched junction nucleotides: 12. Here the CDR3 DNA reads TGTGCCAGCAGTTTATGGACTAGCGGACCCGAATACGGGCAGTTCTTC. This translates into CASSLWTSGPEYGQFF.

Here the CDR3 reads CASSPSGARGYTF. CDR3 nucleotides: TGTGCCAGCTCACCATCAGGGGCGCGGGGCTACACCTTC. V is TRBV18 and J is TRBJ1-2; tentative D call: TRBD1 (6 bases). CDR3 length equals 13 residues. Germline assignment: CDR1 KGHSH and CDR2 LQKENI. Trimming took 2 bases from V and 8 from J, leaving 12 bases between them.

The chain recombines TRBV20-1 with TRBJ2-5; 9 bases are a match to TRBD1. CDR3 length: 15 amino acids. In germline, CDR1 is DFQATT, CDR2 SNEGSKA (reference sequence). V was pared by 3 bases and J by 2 bases, with 7 bases of the junction left unmatched. CDR3 sequence (DNA): TGCAGTGCTAGCCCCGGGACAGGGAAACAAGAGACCCAGTACTTC. Translating gives CSASPGTGKQETQYF.

The chain employs TRBV11-2 and TRBJ2-3, with D perhaps matching TRBD2 (5 bases). CDR1 and CDR2 from the germline V gene are SGHAT and FQNNGV. This CDR3 has 17 residues. The V gene lost 0 bases and the J gene lost 0 bases, with 13 bases spanning the gap. The CDR3 sequence is CASSLDRALGSTDTQYF. The CDR3, as DNA: TGTGCCAGCAGCTTAGATCGAGCACTAGGTAGCACAGATACGCAGTATTTT.

The chain joins TRBV30 to TRBJ1-2; D is unclear. Germline-derived CDR1 and CDR2 are GTSNPN and SVGIG (reference sequence). V dropped 0 bases and J dropped 8 bases, with 10 bases sitting between them. The CDR3 is made up of 12 amino acids. CDR3 in DNA: TGTGCCTGGAGTGTAGTGGGGAGAGGCTACACCTTC. It yields the protein CAWSVVGRGYTF.

This clonotype was found a few times. The V call is TRBV5-6, the J call TRBJ2-7; 9 bases map to TRBD1. The J segment lost 3 bases and the V segment lost 2 bases, leaving 6 bases of the junction unmatched. This CDR3 has 15 amino acids. CDR1 SGHDT and CDR2 YYEEEE come from the germline V gene. The CDR3 loop is CASSLSDRGYYEQYF. The CDR3 DNA sequence: TGTGCCAGCAGCTTATCGGACAGGGGATACTACGAGCAGTACTTC.

CDR3 loop: CASSFERVLNTEAFF. Here the CDR3 DNA reads TGTGCCAGCAGCTTCGAACGGGTATTGAACACTGAAGCTTTCTTT. V and J are TRBV7-9 and TRBJ1-1; D is undetermined. Trimming removed 3 bases from V and 0 bases from J, with 11 bases in between. CDR3 length: 15 residues. In germline, CDR1 is SEHNR, CDR2 FQNEAQ (reference sequence).

This clonotype appeared a few times. This chain joins TRBV7-9 and TRBJ2-3; tentatively, D is TRBD1 or TRBD2 (5 bases each). This CDR3 has 16 residues. Germline V CDR1 and CDR2: SEHNR, FQNEAQ (reference sequence). The germline V and J ends were trimmed by 5 bases and 3 bases, with 18 bases remaining between them. The CDR3 sequence is CASSPPPGRKTDTQYF. CDR3 nucleotides: TGTGCCAGCAGCCCGCCCCCGGGACGGAAAACAGATACGCAGTATTTT.

This clonotype was observed a single time. One end of the junction does not line up with germline, which may come from a read error. The chain links TRBV12-3 or TRBV12-4 to TRBJ2-5, with 12 bases that match TRBD2. CDR3 length: 15 amino acids. The CDR3 here is CASSLAGGPPNEQYF. Written as DNA, the CDR3 is TGTGCCAGCAGTCTAGCGGGGGGGCCGCCCAATGAGCAGTACTTC.

In its sample, this clonotype was seen a few times. The chain is built from TRBV12-3 or TRBV12-4 and TRBJ2-1; 7 positions agree with TRBD1. The CDR3 has 15 residues. After removal of 11 bases from V and 0 bases from J, the junction contained 10 bases not matched to a gene. CDR3 nucleotide sequence: TGTGCCGGCACCCCAGGGGACAGCTCCTACAATGAGCAGTTCTTC. Encoded protein: CAGTPGDSSYNEQFF.

This clonotype was recorded a few times. This chain joins TRBV7-9 and TRBJ2-4, with 7 bases aligning to TRBD1. CDR1 and CDR2 from the germline V gene are SEHNR and FQNEAQ (reference sequence). The CDR3 sequence is 13 residues long. J lost 9 bases, V lost 3 bases, and 5 bases had no gene match. CDR3 in amino acids: CASSLTGRSIQYF. The DNA for the CDR3 is TGTGCCAGCAGCTTGACAGGGAGAAGCATTCAGTACTTC.

This clonotype was counted ten times or more. The chain carries TRBV20-1 and TRBJ2-5, with D possibly being TRBD1 (5 bases). Deletions cut 2 bases from V and 1 base from J, with 5 bases between. The CDR3 loop spans 12 amino acids. Germline V CDR1 and CDR2: DFQATT, SNEGSKA (reference sequence). As DNA, the CDR3 is TGCAGTGCTAGACAGGGCCAAGAGACCCAGTACTTC. It encodes CSARQGQETQYF.

The chain is built from TRBV12-3 or TRBV12-4 and TRBJ2-1, with 9 positions matching TRBD2. The CDR3 consists of 16 residues. The J segment lost 5 bases and the V segment lost 1 base, leaving 6 bases of the junction unmatched. CDR3: CASSLGGGRVNNEQFF. The DNA of the CDR3 is TGTGCCAGCAGTTTAGGGGGCGGGAGGGTAAACAATGAGCAGTTCTTC.

Many counts were recorded for this clonotype. The DNA for the CDR3 is TGTGCCAGCAGCTTGCGGGACAGGGGGACCTACGAGCAGTACTTC. Translated: CASSLRDRGTYEQYF. The chain carries TRBV27 and TRBJ2-7; the match to TRBD1 covers 11 bases. The ends lost 6 bases at V and 2 bases at J; junction bases unmatched: 6. Germline CDR1 and CDR2: MNHEY and SMNVEV (reference sequence). The CDR3 length is 15 residues.

This chain joins TRBV7-2 and TRBJ2-3; no firm D call. Germline loops: CDR1 SGHTA, CDR2 FQGNSA. The CDR3 is made up of 14 amino acids. V lost 5 bases and J 1 base, leaving 10 bases between the germline ends. CDR3 nucleotide sequence: TGTGCCAGCAGCCAACGTTGGGGCACAGATACGCAGTATTTT. It is translated as CASSQRWGTDTQYF.

This clonotype was detected only a few times. The genes are TRBV27 and TRBJ2-7; TRBD2 is a possible D gene (6 bases). Germline V gene lookup returns CDR1 MNHEY and CDR2 SMNVEV (reference sequence). CDR3 length equals 15 residues. V was trimmed by 5 bases and J by 0 bases, leaving 14 bases between them. The CDR3 nucleotides read TGTGCCAGCAGTCCAATAGCGGATAGCTCCTACGAGCAGTACTTC. Protein sequence: CASSPIADSSYEQYF.